The T cell receptor (beta chain) described here comes from a study of immune evolution from preneoplasia to lung adenocarcinoma. Study findings and constraints: Compared with EGFR-mutant or double wild-type lesions, KRAS-mutant nodules were more clonal. Top clone share appeared to fall from AAH through AIS, MIA, adenocarcinoma.

V shed 4 bases, J shed 4 bases, and the junction held 7 bases outside the gene matches. Germline V gene lookup returns CDR1 SGHNT and CDR2 YYREEE (reference sequence). CDR3 length: 15 amino acids. Patients had resection in Japan or China between about 2013 and 2018. Macro-dissection enriched premalignant or tumor cells before nucleic acid extraction. Clones were read by immunoSEQ multiplex PCR, and TCRdb kept only the in-frame ones, dropping some. The sample records under 4,000 clones, roughly 80% being singletons. The table lists this clone with a count of one. Its target is not known. Sequencing was done on a sample of FFPE minimally invasive lung adenocarcinoma tissue. This clonotype was sampled from a person aged 55-80 years with lung adenocarcinoma. The J gene is TRBJ1-1, the V gene TRBV5-4, with 10 nucleotides matching TRBD1. The CDR3 nucleotides are TGTGCCAGCAGCCCCCGACAGGGGGCGCCCACTGAAGCTTTCTTT. It encodes CASSPRQGAPTEAFF.